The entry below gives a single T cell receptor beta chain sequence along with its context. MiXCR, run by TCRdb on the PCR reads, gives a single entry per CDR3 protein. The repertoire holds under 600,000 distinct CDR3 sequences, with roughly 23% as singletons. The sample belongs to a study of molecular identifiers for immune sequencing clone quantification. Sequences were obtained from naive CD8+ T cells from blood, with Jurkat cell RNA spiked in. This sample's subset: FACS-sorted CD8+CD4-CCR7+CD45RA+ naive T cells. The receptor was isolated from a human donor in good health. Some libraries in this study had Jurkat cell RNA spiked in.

The chain's CDR3 is CASSQAAGGMTEQFF. The DNA of the CDR3 is TGTGCCAGCAGTCAGGCGGCAGGGGGCATGACTGAGCAGTTCTTC. The chain has TRBV2 and TRBJ2-1; 8 nucleotides match TRBD1. The CDR3 runs 15 residues. CDR1 SNHLY and CDR2 FYNNEI come from the germline V gene. V shed 5 bases, J shed 9 bases, and the junction held 12 bases outside the gene matches.